The subject of this entry is one T cell receptor (beta chain). This sample was taken from a study of neurological immune-mediated disorders. It was blood bank volunteers in Maryland, USA who made up the healthy controls. 2 million unsorted PBMCs were stored in RNAlater at -80 °C before RNA extraction. Per the germline V gene, CDR1 is MNHNY and CDR2 is SVGAGI (reference sequence). This CDR3 is 14 amino acids long. V lost 6 bases and J lost 2, with 13 bases in between. 5'RACE with 10-nucleotide random UMIs produced the cDNA. Each CDR3 protein gets one entry after TCRdb re-called the 5' RACE reads with MiXCR. The sample yields about 84,000 distinct CDR3 sequences, 9% to 12% seen once.

The specimen was PBMCs. This chain uses TRBV6-6 with TRBJ2-5; no clear D. The TCR originated in a man in his forties in good health. The CDR3 nucleotides read TGTGCCAGCAGCCGAGTTGTGGTTCAAGAGACCCAGTACTTC. This encodes CASSRVVVQETQYF.